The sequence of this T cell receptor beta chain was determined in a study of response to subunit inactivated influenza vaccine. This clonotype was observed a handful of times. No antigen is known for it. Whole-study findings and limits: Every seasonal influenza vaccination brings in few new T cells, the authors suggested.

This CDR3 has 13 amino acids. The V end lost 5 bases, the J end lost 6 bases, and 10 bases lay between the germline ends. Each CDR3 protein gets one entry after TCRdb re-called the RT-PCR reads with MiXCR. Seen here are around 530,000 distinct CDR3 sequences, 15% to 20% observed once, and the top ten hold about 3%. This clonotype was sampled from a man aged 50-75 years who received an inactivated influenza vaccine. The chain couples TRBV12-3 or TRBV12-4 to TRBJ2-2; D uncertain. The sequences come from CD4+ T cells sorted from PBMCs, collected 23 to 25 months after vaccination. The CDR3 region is CASSLRESGELFF. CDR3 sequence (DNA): TGTGCCAGCAGTCTAAGGGAATCCGGGGAGCTGTTTTTT.